What follows are 10 T cell receptor beta chains derived from one specimen sequenced in a study of blood T cell repertoires in COVID-19. The repertoire was sequenced with immunoSEQ multiplex PCR; TCRdb's copy has only in-frame clones and lacks some. Seen here are 120,000 to 150,000 clones, 88% observed once, and the top ten hold about 2.3%. Sample: peripheral blood. The receptors shown here come from a human donor in a cohort sampled during active COVID-19.

The sample holds a few counts of this clone. DNA of the CDR3: TGTGCCAGCAGCGTCGGGGGGGCCGGCGAGACCCAGTACTTC. This sequence encodes CASSVGGAGETQYF. The gene calls are TRBV13 and TRBJ2-5; 8 nucleotides agree with TRBD2. CDR1 PRHDT and CDR2 FYEKMQ come from the germline V gene (reference sequence). This CDR3 has 14 residues. J was trimmed by 5 bases and V by 5 bases; bases with no gene match: 7.

The chain combines TRBV6-2 or TRBV6-3 with TRBJ2-3, with D perhaps matching TRBD2 (7 bases). This CDR3 has 15 amino acids. Looked up from germline, CDR1 is MNHEY and CDR2 is SVGEGT. Trimming pared 2 bases from V and 2 bases from J, leaving 11 bases between. CDR3 nucleotide sequence: TGTGCCAGCAGTTACGGCGGGGGCAACACAGATACGCAGTATTTT. This translates into CASSYGGGNTDTQYF.

The rearrangement links TRBV5-1 to TRBJ2-1; the match to TRBD1 covers 9 bases. The CDR3 sequence is 15 residues long. The V and J ends lost 3 bases and 10 bases, in that order; junction bases with no gene match: 11. From germline, CDR1 is SGHRS and CDR2 YFSETQ. CDR3 sequence: CASSSTGTGINEQFF. The CDR3 nucleotides read TGCGCCAGCAGCTCAACCGGGACAGGGATTAACGAGCAGTTCTTC.

Here the CDR3 reads CASITLGSGNQPQHF. The CDR3 DNA reads TGTGCCAGCATTACTTTGGGCTCTGGCAATCAGCCCCAGCATTTT. This chain links TRBV28 with TRBJ1-5; the D is unclear. Between the trimmed V and J ends, which lost 7 bases and 2 bases, there was a span of 15 bases. The CDR3 is 15 residues long. Germline CDR1 reads MDHEN; CDR2 reads SYDVKM.

V and J are TRBV7-3 and TRBJ2-7; TRBD2 might be the D (6 bases). The germline V gene encodes CDR1 SGHTA and CDR2 FQGTGA. The V end lost 5 bases, the J end lost 3 bases, and 14 bases lay between the germline ends. The CDR3 loop spans 14 amino acids. The CDR3: CASSPTGVNYEQYF. CDR3 in DNA: TGTGCCAGCAGCCCTACGGGGGTTAACTACGAGCAGTACTTC.

The chain is built from TRBV2 and TRBJ2-7, with D unresolved. The V end was cut by 4 bases, the J end by 2 bases, with 12 bases between. The CDR3 is 14 residues long. Germline V lookup: CDR1 SNHLY, CDR2 FYNNEI. CDR3 coding DNA: TGTGCCAGCAGTGGTCTAATGCCCCCCTACGAGCAGTACTTC. Protein sequence: CASSGLMPPYEQYF. The full variable domain, its missing parts supplied by reference TRBV2 and TRBJ2-7, is EPEVTQTPSHQVTQMGQEVILRCVPISNHLYFYWYRQILGQKVEFLVSFYNNEISEKSEIFDDQFSVERPDGSNFTLKIRSTKLEDSAMYFCASSGLMPPYEQYFGPGTRLTVT.

The chain is built from TRBV27 and TRBJ2-7; 7 nucleotides align to TRBD2. The CDR3 has 15 residues. CDR1 MNHEY and CDR2 SMNVEV come from the germline V gene (reference sequence). The J segment lost 3 bases and the V segment lost 3 bases, leaving 8 bases of the junction unmatched. The CDR3 spells CASSLGVGGFYEQYF. The CDR3, as DNA: TGTGCCAGCAGTTTGGGGGTCGGGGGGTTCTACGAGCAGTACTTC.

The genes are TRBV28 and TRBJ2-7; TRBD1 agrees at 8 bases. With 7 bases clipped from V and 5 bases from J, the junction kept 10 bases outside the gene matches. The CDR3 loop spans 14 amino acids. Germline values: CDR1 MDHEN, CDR2 SYDVKM. The CDR3 region has the DNA TGTGCCAGCACCCTGGACAGGGTCGAGAACGAGCAGTACTTC. Its translation: CASTLDRVENEQYF. The whole variable domain, filled in from reference TRBV28 and TRBJ2-7, reads DVKVTQSSRYLVKRTGEKVFLECVQDMDHENMFWYRQDPGLGLRLIYFSYDVKMKEKGDIPEGYSVSREKKERFSLILESASTNQTSMYLCASTLDRVENEQYFGPGTRLTVT.

The chain joins TRBV11-2 to TRBJ2-7; D unclear. The CDR3 sequence is 13 residues long. V was pared by 3 bases and J by 2 bases, with 8 bases between. The V gene's germline CDR1 is SGHAT and CDR2 FQNNGV. This chain's CDR3 is CASSFIRTYEQYF. The CDR3 DNA is TGTGCCAGCAGCTTCATCAGAACCTACGAGCAGTACTTC.

The chain recombines TRBV4-2 with TRBJ2-2; 13 nucleotides agree with TRBD2. The germline CDR1 and CDR2 sequences are LGHNA and YNFKEQ. This CDR3 contains 18 residues. J was trimmed by 6 bases and V by 4 bases; bases with no gene match: 11. The CDR3 coding sequence is TGTGCCAGCAGCCCTCGGACTAGCGGGAGCCCTTCAGCCGGGGAGCTGTTTTTT. This encodes CASSPRTSGSPSAGELFF.